This entry lists 15 T cell receptor beta chains sequenced from one sample in a study of memory CD4+ T cells and cytomegalovirus serostatus. Single viable CD3+CD4+CD8-CD45RO+ cells were sorted as the memory CD4+ T cells. Some clones are missing from TCRdb's copy, which holds only in-frame ones; the method was immunoSEQ multiplex PCR. The sample holds 50,000 or so clones; 80% are singletons and the top ten take 1.1% to 1.5%. Sequencing was done on a sample of memory CD4+ T cells from blood. The receptor source for this set is an adult in good health and CMV-seropositive.

The V call is TRBV5-8, the J call TRBJ1-2; D uncertain. In germline, CDR1 is SGHTS, CDR2 YDEGEE. The CDR3 loop spans 14 amino acids. Trimming left V 2 bases short and J 4 bases short, with 12 bases between. For the CDR3, the DNA is TGTGCCAGCAGCTTACGGGGAAGAAGCTATGGCTACACCTTC. Protein: CASSLRGRSYGYTF.

The V and J genes are TRBV7-2 and TRBJ2-2, with D perhaps matching TRBD2 (6 bases). This CDR3 is built from 13 residues. Germline assignment: CDR1 SGHTA and CDR2 FQGNSA. V lost 5 bases and J lost 6, with 10 bases in between. The CDR3 region has the DNA TGTGCCAGCAGCCCTACTAGCTCCGGGGAGCTGTTTTTT. It translates to CASSPTSSGELFF.

This clone was observed a handful of times. The chain combines TRBV11-2 with TRBJ1-1; D not certain. The germline V gene encodes CDR1 SGHAT and CDR2 FQNNGV. The CDR3 totals 13 residues. Trimming took 5 bases from V and 4 from J, leaving 11 bases between them. The CDR3 DNA is TGTGCCAGCAGCCCCCAAGGCCTCACTGAAGCTTTCTTT. This gives the protein CASSPQGLTEAFF.

V usage is TRBV28 and J usage is TRBJ1-4; perhaps TRBD1 as D (6 bases). CDR1 is MDHEN, CDR2 SYDVKM, per germline. Between the trimmed V and J ends, which lost 7 bases and 14 bases, there was a span of 23 bases. CDR3 length equals 14 residues. CDR3 loop: CASTPGLGSRGLFF. The CDR3 nucleotides are TGTGCCAGCACCCCGGGACTGGGATCCAGGGGCCTGTTTTTT.

The rearrangement joins TRBV2 to TRBJ2-1; D call uncertain. With 5 bases removed from V and 12 bases from J, the gap between germline ends came to 11 bases. CDR1 is SNHLY, CDR2 FYNNEI, per germline. CDR3 length: 11 amino acids. The CDR3 sequence: CASSPSPVQFF. CDR3 coding DNA: TGTGCCAGCAGTCCCAGCCCGGTGCAGTTCTTC.

The V call is TRBV9, the J call TRBJ2-5; D may be TRBD1 or TRBD2 (5 bases each). Trimming took off 0 bases at V and 5 bases at J, with 11 bases between the two ends. CDR1 is SGDLS, CDR2 YYNGEE, per germline. This CDR3 has 14 amino acids. Here the CDR3 DNA reads TGTGCCAGCAGCGTAGGAGGGGCTGGCGAGACCCAGTACTTC. As protein: CASSVGGAGETQYF.

V and J are TRBV19 and TRBJ1-5; D may be TRBD1 (5 bases). V was shortened by 4 bases and J by 7 bases, with 11 bases between the two germline ends. This CDR3 contains 13 residues. Germline values: CDR1 LNHDA, CDR2 SQIVND (reference sequence). In nucleotides, the CDR3 is TGTGCCAGTAGTACGTGGGGGGACCAGCCCCAGCATTTT. Translated, it gives CASSTWGDQPQHF.

The CDR3 protein is CASSQWVSGSSYNEQFF. The DNA for the CDR3 is TGTGCCAGCAGCCAATGGGTTAGCGGCAGCTCCTACAATGAGCAGTTCTTC. The chain employs TRBV16 and TRBJ2-1; D is possibly TRBD2 (6 bases). The CDR3 has 17 residues. From germline, CDR1 is KGHSY and CDR2 FQNENV. Trimming took 1 base from V and 0 from J, leaving 13 bases between them.

This clone was seen only once. DNA of the CDR3: TGTGCCAGCAGCCAAGATAGGCTAGCGGGAGGCTCTCGGGGAGAGACCCAGTACTTC. Its translation is CASSQDRLAGGSRGETQYF. The chain combines TRBV14 with TRBJ2-5; 11 positions match TRBD2. Germline V lookup: CDR1 SGHDN, CDR2 FVKESK. CDR3 size: 19 residues. V shed 0 bases and J 4 bases; nucleotides not matched to a gene: 13. The complete variable domain, with remaining parts taken from reference TRBV14 and TRBJ2-5, reads EAGVTQFPSHSVIEKGQTVTLRCDPISGHDNLYWYRRVMGKEIKFLLHFVKESKQDESGMPNNRFLAERTGGTYSTLKVQPAELEDSGVYFCASSQDRLAGGSRGETQYFGPGTRLLVL.

J is TRBJ2-7 and V is TRBV27; 7 bases fit TRBD2. V lost 5 bases, J lost 9 bases, and 10 bases stayed unmatched. Germline V lookup: CDR1 MNHEY, CDR2 SMNVEV (reference sequence). The CDR3 sequence is 13 residues long. CDR3 in DNA: TGTGCCAGCAGTGAGCGGGATCAACTGGGGCAGTACTTC. Translation: CASSERDQLGQYF.

The CDR3 DNA reads TGTGCCAGCATGGGACAGAGCAATCAGCCCCAGCATTTT. The encoded protein is CASMGQSNQPQHF. The rearrangement uses TRBV6-1 and TRBJ1-5; 7 bases map to TRBD1. This CDR3 has 13 residues. The V gene end was trimmed by 7 bases and the J gene end by 1 base; junction bases not matched to a gene: 1. Germline CDR1 is MNHNS and CDR2 is SASEGT.

This chain links TRBV5-1 with TRBJ2-1; TRBD2 is a possible D gene (5 bases). The V gene lost 3 bases and the J gene lost 5 bases, with 21 bases spanning the gap. Germline V gene data show CDR1 as SGHRS and CDR2 as YFSETQ. This CDR3 is built from 17 residues. The CDR3: CASSSEFLALGNNEQFF. CDR3 DNA sequence: TGCGCCAGCAGCTCGGAATTCCTAGCCCTAGGGAACAATGAGCAGTTCTTC.

The rearrangement uses TRBV7-9 and TRBJ1-1, with TRBD1 matching 8 bases. The germline CDR1 and CDR2 sequences are SEHNR and FQNEAQ (reference sequence). V lost 4 bases, J lost 3 bases, and 10 bases stayed unmatched. This CDR3 spans 16 amino acids. Here the CDR3 DNA reads TGTGCCAGCAGCTACGGACAGGGTATTAGGTACACTGAAGCTTTCTTT. This encodes CASSYGQGIRYTEAFF.

The J gene is TRBJ2-7, the V gene TRBV11-1; 8 bases line up with TRBD1. Unmatched junction bases numbered 8, after V lost 8 bases and J lost 2 bases. CDR3 length: 14 residues. Germline CDR1 is SGHAT and CDR2 is FQDESV (reference sequence). CDR3 sequence (DNA): TGTGCCAGCTCGAACAGGGGGGCAACCTACGAGCAGTACTTC. Encoded protein: CASSNRGATYEQYF.

The V gene is TRBV7-9, the J gene TRBJ1-1, with a possible D match to TRBD1 (5 bases). Trimming left V 5 bases short and J 0 bases short, with 10 bases between. CDR3 size: 14 residues. The germline V gene has CDR1 SEHNR and CDR2 FQNEAQ (reference sequence). CDR3 in DNA: TGTGCCAGCAGCACTAGACAGATGAACACTGAAGCTTTCTTT. It yields the protein CASSTRQMNTEAFF. Supplemented by reference TRBV7-9 and TRBJ1-1, the full variable domain reads DTGVSQNPRHKITKRGQNVTFRCDPISEHNRLYWYRQTLGQGPEFLTYFQNEAQLEKSRLLSDRFSAERPKGSFSTLEIQRTEQGDSAMYLCASSTRQMNTEAFFGQGTRLTVV.